A selection of T cell receptor beta chains follows, all from one sample in a study of T cells in Graves' hyperthyroidism and ophthalmopathy. MiXCR was run by TCRdb on the multiplex PCR reads, yielding one entry per CDR3 protein. The top ten clones hold around a sixth of a sample with 550,000 to 800,000 distinct CDR3 sequences, 17% of them seen once. The specimen was blood. These receptors were obtained from a man in his fifties or sixties with Graves' hyperthyroidism. Both conserved end residues are part of each CDR3. D genes are given only for firm matches. Some rows mark clone size as missing; the rest say once, few, many or name a class of expanded clone.

v_call	d_call	clone_size	j_call	cdr3_nt	cdr3_aa
TRBV19	NA	few	TRBJ1-5	TGTGCCAGTAGTCGTGTTAGCAATCAGCCCCAGCATTTT	CASSRVSNQPQHF
TRBV10-3	TRBD2	few	TRBJ2-7	TGTGCCATCAGTGAGTCGGGACTAGCGGGGACCTACGAGCAGTACTTC	CAISESGLAGTYEQYF
TRBV2	NA	many	TRBJ1-2	TGTGCCAGCAGTGAAGTCCGGGGGGACTATGGCTACACCTTC	CASSEVRGDYGYTF
TRBV7-2	TRBD1	many	TRBJ2-7	TGTGCCAGCAGCTTAAGCGGACAGGGGCGGGACGAGCAGTACTTC	CASSLSGQGRDEQYF
TRBV27	NA	many	TRBJ1-6	TGTGCCAGTTCCAACAACAGGAGAAATTCACCCCTCCACTTT	CASSNNRRNSPLHF
TRBV7-8	TRBD1	many	TRBJ2-1	TGTGCCAGCAGCTTAGGTCGGGGACAGGGTAATGAGCAGTTCTTC	CASSLGRGQGNEQFF
TRBV7-2	TRBD1	many	TRBJ2-5	TGTGCCAGCAGACAAGAACCGGGACAGGGGGGTCGGGCCCAGTACTTC	CASRQEPGQGGRAQYF
TRBV28	TRBD1	few	TRBJ1-2	TGTGCCAGCAGTTTATCCCCGGGAGGGGGCCTCCTCTCGACCAACTATGGCTACACCTTC	CASSLSPGGGLLSTNYGYTF
TRBV5-4	TRBD1	NA	TRBJ1-3	TGTGCCAGCAGTCACAGGGGGAAAGGTTCTGGAAACACCATATATTTT	CASSHRGKGSGNTIYF
TRBV7-9	NA	NA	TRBJ1-2	TGTGCCAGCAGCACCCTGGACCGTGAGACCTATGGCTACACCTTC	CASSTLDRETYGYTF